The sequence of this T cell receptor beta chain was determined in a study of blood T cell repertoires in COVID-19. About the study: Sample material is recorded as cDNA or gDNA derived from T cells, B-cell-depleted T cells, or PBMCs.

Profiling relied on immunoSEQ multiplex PCR, and the TCRdb table lists in-frame clones only, not all of them. The sample has approximately 530,000 clones, 70% to 90% seen once; the top ten hold under 8.5%. Trimming pared 6 bases from V and 3 bases from J, leaving 14 bases between. The length of the CDR3 is 14 residues. Germline assignment: CDR1 SNHLY and CDR2 FYNNEI. Sequencing was done on a sample of peripheral blood. This clonotype originated in a woman between 50 and 59 years old with COVID-19, enrolled during active disease. The genes are TRBV2 and TRBJ1-2; weak D call: TRBD1 (6 bases). CDR3 region: CASRETGHDYGYTF. In DNA form, the CDR3 reads TGTGCCAGCAGGGAGACAGGACACGACTATGGCTACACCTTC.